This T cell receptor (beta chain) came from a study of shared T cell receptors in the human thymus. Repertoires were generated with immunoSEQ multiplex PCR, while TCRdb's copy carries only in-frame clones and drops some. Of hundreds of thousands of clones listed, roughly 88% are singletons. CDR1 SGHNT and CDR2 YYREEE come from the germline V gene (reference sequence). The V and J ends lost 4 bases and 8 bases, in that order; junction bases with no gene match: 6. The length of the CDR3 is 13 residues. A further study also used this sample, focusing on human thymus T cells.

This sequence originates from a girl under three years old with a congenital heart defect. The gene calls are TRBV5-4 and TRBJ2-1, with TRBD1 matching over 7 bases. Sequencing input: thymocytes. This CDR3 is CASSPRQGHEQFF. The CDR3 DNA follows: TGTGCCAGCAGCCCAAGACAGGGCCATGAGCAGTTCTTC.